The next 26 T cell receptor beta chains were all read from a single sample in a study of CD8 T cells in Susac syndrome. The authors reverse transcribed about 0.5 to 1 ug RNA with random hexamers. A single record per CDR3 protein comes from TCRdb applying MiXCR to the immunoSEQ multiplex PCR reads. The sample includes 240,000 or so distinct CDR3 sequences, roughly 95% of them seen just once. The sample was CD4+ T cells from PBMCs. The receptor set was obtained from a human donor with Susac syndrome.

The V and J genes are TRBV28 and TRBJ2-7, with a possible D match to TRBD1 (6 bases). Germline CDR1 is MDHEN and CDR2 is SYDVKM. V was shortened by 6 bases and J by 1 base, with 16 bases between the two germline ends. The length of the CDR3 is 15 residues. The CDR3 sequence: CASSLPGTYSYEQYF. The CDR3 bases are TGTGCCAGCAGCCTCCCCGGGACATATTCCTACGAGCAGTACTTC.

The chain is built from TRBV28 and TRBJ2-7; the D is unclear. The CDR3 is made up of 12 amino acids. Trimming left V 1 base short and J 4 bases short, with 5 bases between. Germline CDR1 and CDR2: MDHEN and SYDVKM. CDR3 DNA sequence: TGTGCCAGCAGTTTATCCCCGTACGAGCAGTACTTC. Its protein is CASSLSPYEQYF.

V is TRBV29-1 and J is TRBJ1-2; TRBD1 might be the D (6 bases). This CDR3 comprises 12 residues. Looked up from germline, CDR1 is SQVTM and CDR2 is ANQGSEA. The CDR3: CGIRTANYGYTF. CDR3 sequence (DNA): TGCGGAATTAGGACAGCTAACTATGGCTACACCTTC.

The V and J genes are TRBV29-1 and TRBJ2-7, with 11 bases that match TRBD1. Germline values: CDR1 SQVTM, CDR2 ANQGSEA. This CDR3 region has 15 residues. V gave up 6 bases and J gave up 6 bases; unmatched junction bases: 13. CDR3 nucleotide sequence: TGCAGCGTGGACCGCAGTTCCGGGACAGGGGGCGAGCAGTACTTC. It codes for CSVDRSSGTGGEQYF.

This chain uses TRBV28 with TRBJ2-7; TRBD2 is a possible D gene (6 bases). Germline V lookup: CDR1 MDHEN, CDR2 SYDVKM. V shed 2 bases and J shed 10 bases, with 15 bases lying between them. This CDR3 contains 13 residues. The CDR3 spells CASSLPGLEIQYF. The CDR3 coding sequence is TGTGCCAGCAGTTTACCGGGACTCGAAATCCAGTACTTC.

This rearrangement joins TRBV29-1 to TRBJ2-5, with 8 bases aligning to TRBD1. V lost 7 bases and J lost 4; bases outside the gene matches: 5. Germline V lookup: CDR1 SQVTM, CDR2 ANQGSEA. The CDR3 extends over 12 amino acids. CDR3 residues: CSGRGTGETQYF. Written as DNA, the CDR3 is TGCAGCGGGAGGGGGACAGGAGAGACCCAGTACTTC.

The V and J genes are TRBV28 and TRBJ1-5; 8 nucleotides agree with TRBD1. Germline V gene data show CDR1 as MDHEN and CDR2 as SYDVKM. With 8 bases clipped from V and 4 bases from J, the junction kept 4 bases outside the gene matches. The CDR3 has 13 residues. The CDR3 DNA sequence: TGTGCCAGCGGATACAGGGGGAATCAGCCCCAGCATTTT. It translates to CASGYRGNQPQHF. The full variable domain, in which reference TRBV28 and TRBJ1-5 provide the parts outside the CDR3, is DVKVTQSSRYLVKRTGEKVFLECVQDMDHENMFWYRQDPGLGLRLIYFSYDVKMKEKGDIPEGYSVSREKKERFSLILESASTNQTSMYLCASGYRGNQPQHFGDGTRLSIL.

This chain links TRBV29-1 with TRBJ2-2, with 16 bases aligning to TRBD2. Germline V gene data show CDR1 as SQVTM and CDR2 as ANQGSEA. With V trimmed by 6 bases and J by 4 bases, 2 bases remained unmatched. The length of the CDR3 is 15 residues. CDR3 bases: TGCAGCGTGGGACTAGCGGGAGGGGGCACCGGGGAGCTGTTTTTT. It specifies CSVGLAGGGTGELFF.

V gene TRBV4-2 combines with J gene TRBJ1-5; no firm D call. The CDR3 extends over 13 amino acids. Between the trimmed V and J ends, which lost 3 bases and 7 bases, there was a span of 10 bases. Germline V gene lookup returns CDR1 LGHNA and CDR2 YNFKEQ. Written as DNA, the CDR3 is TGTGCCAGCAGCCACCTTCTGGAGCAGCCCCAGCATTTT. It encodes CASSHLLEQPQHF.

The J gene is TRBJ1-5, the V gene TRBV3-1; D is possibly TRBD1 (5 bases). The V end lost 0 bases, the J end lost 7 bases, and 10 bases lay between the germline ends. This CDR3 is 14 amino acids long. Germline loops: CDR1 LGHDT, CDR2 YNNKEL (reference sequence). The CDR3: CASSQEGTRQPQHF. The CDR3 bases are TGTGCCAGCAGCCAAGAGGGGACGCGGCAGCCCCAGCATTTT. The entire variable domain, with the rest obtained from reference TRBV3-1 and TRBJ1-5, is as follows: DTAVSQTPKYLVTQMGNDKSIKCEQNLGHDTMYWYKQDSKKFLKIMFSYNNKELIINETVPNRFSPKSPDKAHLNLHINSLELGDSAVYFCASSQEGTRQPQHFGDGTRLSIL.

The rearrangement joins TRBV7-3 to TRBJ1-4; D ambiguous. Trimming took 1 base from V and 0 from J, leaving 6 bases between them. There are 15 residues in the CDR3. Germline V gene sequence: CDR1 SGHTA, CDR2 FQGTGA. The CDR3 coding sequence is TGTGCCAGCAGCTTAAAAGCGGCAACTAATGAAAAACTGTTTTTT. Translated: CASSLKAATNEKLFF.

The chain employs TRBV20-1 and TRBJ2-2; 8 bases are shared with TRBD2. The germline V gene has CDR1 DFQATT and CDR2 SNEGSKA (reference sequence). V dropped 5 bases and J dropped 6; count of bases not matched to a gene: 14. The CDR3 length is 16 residues. CDR3 sequence (DNA): TGCAGTGCTCCCCGTGCCAGCGGGAGATGGGCCGGGGAGCTGTTTTTT. Residues: CSAPRASGRWAGELFF.

The chain joins TRBV14 to TRBJ2-7; the D is unclear. The CDR3 runs to 16 residues. V was trimmed by 1 base and J by 0 bases, leaving 13 bases between them. Germline CDR1 is SGHDN and CDR2 is FVKESK. The CDR3 sequence: CASSQVFRSGSYEQYF. The DNA of the CDR3 is TGTGCCAGCAGCCAAGTCTTCAGGAGTGGCTCCTACGAGCAGTACTTC. Full variable domain (outside the CDR3, taken from reference TRBV14 and TRBJ2-7): EAGVTQFPSHSVIEKGQTVTLRCDPISGHDNLYWYRRVMGKEIKFLLHFVKESKQDESGMPNNRFLAERTGGTYSTLKVQPAELEDSGVYFCASSQVFRSGSYEQYFGPGTRLTVT.

The V gene is TRBV28, the J gene TRBJ1-2, with a possible D match to TRBD1 (5 bases). Germline V gene sequence: CDR1 MDHEN, CDR2 SYDVKM. CDR3 length equals 16 residues. V lost 3 bases and J lost 2, with 16 bases in between. Here the CDR3 DNA reads TGTGCCAGCAGTTTGCCAAACAGGATGAAGAACTATGGCTACACCTTC. Translation gives CASSLPNRMKNYGYTF.

V usage is TRBV20-1 and J usage is TRBJ2-7; D is unresolved. Germline CDR1 is DFQATT and CDR2 is SNEGSKA (reference sequence). The CDR3 has 13 residues. V dropped 3 bases and J dropped 2 bases, with 11 bases sitting between them. CDR3 region: CSASPGPTYEQYF. CDR3 sequence (DNA): TGCAGTGCTAGTCCTGGTCCCACCTACGAGCAGTACTTC.

This chain connects TRBV25-1 to TRBJ2-3, with 8 bases lining up with TRBD1. The V gene's germline CDR1 is MGHDK and CDR2 SYGVNS. Germline trimming cut 1 base from V and 2 bases from J; bases unmatched to any gene: 5. The CDR3 length is 16 residues. CDR3 DNA: TGTGCCAGCAGTGAATGGGGGACAGGATTCACAGATACGCAGTATTTT. It specifies CASSEWGTGFTDTQYF. The entire variable domain, with the rest obtained from reference TRBV25-1 and TRBJ2-3, is as follows: EADIYQTPRYLVIGTGKKITLECSQTMGHDKMYWYQQDPGMELHLIHYSYGVNSTEKGDLSSESTVSRIRTEHFPLTLESARPSHTSQYLCASSEWGTGFTDTQYFGPGTRLTVL.

The genes are TRBV20-1 and TRBJ2-7; D may correspond to TRBD1 or TRBD2 (5 bases each). V was shortened by 6 bases and J by 1 base, with 16 bases between the two germline ends. Germline CDR1 reads DFQATT; CDR2 reads SNEGSKA (reference sequence). The CDR3 runs 14 residues. This CDR3 is CSAQFPGRSYEQYF. CDR3 in DNA: TGCAGTGCACAATTCCCGGGACGGTCCTACGAGCAGTACTTC.

The genes are TRBV20-1 and TRBJ2-1, with D tentatively TRBD2 (6 bases). CDR3 size: 14 residues. V was shortened by 4 bases and J by 6 bases, with 16 bases between the two germline ends. Germline loops: CDR1 DFQATT, CDR2 SNEGSKA (reference sequence). CDR3 nucleotide sequence: TGCAGTGCTATGGGACTCCTTTTCCCCAATGAGCAGTTCTTC. It yields the protein CSAMGLLFPNEQFF.

The gene calls are TRBV7-9 and TRBJ2-5; D possibly corresponds to TRBD2 (5 bases). Germline V CDR1 and CDR2: SEHNR, FQNEAQ (reference sequence). CDR3 length: 12 residues. Trimming removed 4 bases from V and 5 bases from J, with 8 bases in between. DNA for the CDR3: TGTGCCAGCAGCTCCCAGCGGGAGACCCAGTACTTC. This codes for CASSSQRETQYF.

This clonotype occurred once. This chain uses TRBV18 with TRBJ2-1, with D hard to call. This CDR3 contains 16 residues. V gave up 3 bases and J gave up 3 bases, with 15 bases separating them. Germline V gene lookup returns CDR1 KGHSH and CDR2 LQKENI. This CDR3 reads CASSPDATGIYNEQFF. DNA for the CDR3: TGTGCCAGCTCACCCGACGCAACTGGGATCTACAATGAGCAGTTCTTC. The full variable domain, its missing parts supplied by reference TRBV18 and TRBJ2-1, is NAGVMQNPRHLVRRRGQEARLRCSPMKGHSHVYWYRQLPEEGLKFMVYLQKENIIDESGMPKERFSAEFPKEGPSILRIQQVVRGDSAAYFCASSPDATGIYNEQFFGPGTRLTVL.

The V call is TRBV3-1, the J call TRBJ2-1; D not certain. CDR3 length: 11 residues. V was clipped by 1 base and J by 8 bases, with 3 bases between them. Germline loops: CDR1 LGHDT, CDR2 YNNKEL (reference sequence). CDR3: CASSQVYEQFF. The CDR3 coding sequence is TGTGCCAGCAGCCAAGTTTATGAGCAGTTCTTC.

The chain joins TRBV20-1 to TRBJ2-7; possibly TRBD1 or TRBD2 for D (5 bases each). The CDR3 contains 15 residues. Germline lookup yields CDR1 DFQATT and CDR2 SNEGSKA (reference sequence). Trimming took off 0 bases at V and 3 bases at J, with 15 bases between the two ends. The CDR3 is CSAREAPWGNYEQYF. The CDR3 coding sequence is TGCAGTGCTAGAGAGGCACCTTGGGGGAACTACGAGCAGTACTTC.

This clonotype has just one count. The chain combines TRBV3-1 with TRBJ1-1; no reliable D call. The CDR3 extends over 14 amino acids. Per germline, CDR1 LGHDT and CDR2 YNNKEL (reference sequence). The V end lost 1 base, the J end lost 6 bases, and 12 bases lay between the germline ends. This chain's CDR3 is CASSQGPGRAEAFF. For the CDR3, the DNA is TGTGCCAGCAGCCAAGGCCCTGGAAGGGCTGAAGCTTTCTTT. Complete variable domain (other parts from reference TRBV3-1 and TRBJ1-1): DTAVSQTPKYLVTQMGNDKSIKCEQNLGHDTMYWYKQDSKKFLKIMFSYNNKELIINETVPNRFSPKSPDKAHLNLHINSLELGDSAVYFCASSQGPGRAEAFFGQGTRLTVV.

The genes are TRBV7-3 and TRBJ2-3; weak D call: TRBD2 (6 bases). This CDR3 contains 13 residues. The V gene's germline CDR1 is SGHTA and CDR2 FQGTGA. The V end was cut by 5 bases, the J end by 9 bases, with 15 bases between. CDR3 sequence (DNA): TGTGCCAGCAGCCCCCGGGAGTGGGGGACGCAGTATTTT. Protein: CASSPREWGTQYF. Full variable domain (rest looked up from reference TRBV7-3 and TRBJ2-3): GAGVSQTPSNKVTEKGKYVELRCDPISGHTALYWYRQSLGQGPEFLIYFQGTGAADDSGLPNDRFFAVRPEGSVSTLKIQRTERGDSAVYLCASSPREWGTQYFGPGTRLTVL.

The chain carries TRBV7-2 and TRBJ2-1; 8 nucleotides match TRBD2. Looked up from germline, CDR1 is SGHTA and CDR2 is FQGNSA. CDR3 length: 13 residues. Trimming at V came to 6 bases and at J to 8 bases, leaving 6 bases not matched to a gene. The CDR3 is CASRPAGVDEQFF. Here the CDR3 DNA reads TGTGCCAGCAGGCCAGCGGGAGTGGATGAGCAGTTCTTC.

This clonotype was picked up one time. The chain combines TRBV15 with TRBJ2-6, with D uncertain. In germline, CDR1 is LNHNV, CDR2 YYDKDF (reference sequence). V was pared by 3 bases and J by 1 base, with 13 bases between. The CDR3 has 17 amino acids. The CDR3 DNA sequence: TGTGCCACCAGCAGGACGGCTATCTCGTCTGGGGCCAACGTCCTGACTTTC. This encodes CATSRTAISSGANVLTF.